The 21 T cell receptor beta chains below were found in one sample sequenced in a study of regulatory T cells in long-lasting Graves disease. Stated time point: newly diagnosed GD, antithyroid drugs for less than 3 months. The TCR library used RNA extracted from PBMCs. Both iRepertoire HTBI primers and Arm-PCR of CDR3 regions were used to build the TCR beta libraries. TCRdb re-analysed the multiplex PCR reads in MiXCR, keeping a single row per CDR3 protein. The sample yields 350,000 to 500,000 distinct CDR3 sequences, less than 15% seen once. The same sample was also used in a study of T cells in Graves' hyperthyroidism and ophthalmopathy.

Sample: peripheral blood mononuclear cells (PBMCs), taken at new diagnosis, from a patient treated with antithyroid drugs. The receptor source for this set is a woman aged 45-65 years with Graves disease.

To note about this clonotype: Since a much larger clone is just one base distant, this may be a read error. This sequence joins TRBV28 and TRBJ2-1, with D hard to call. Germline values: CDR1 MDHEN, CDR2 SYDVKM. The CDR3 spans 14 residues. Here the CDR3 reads CASSFLYSYNERFF. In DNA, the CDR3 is TGTGCCAGCAGTTTTTTATACTCCTACAATGAGCGGTTCTTC. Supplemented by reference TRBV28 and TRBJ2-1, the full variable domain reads DVKVTQSSRYLVKRTGEKVFLECVQDMDHENMFWYRQDPGLGLRLIYFSYDVKMKEKGDIPEGYSVSREKKERFSLILESASTNQTSMYLCASSFLYSYNERFFGPGTRLTVL.

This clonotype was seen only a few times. Here the CDR3 reads CATSEAVGDNPSNEQFF. CDR3 sequence (DNA): TGTGCCACCAGTGAAGCAGTGGGGGACAATCCCTCCAATGAGCAGTTCTTC. The V call is TRBV24-1, the J call TRBJ2-1; tentatively, D is TRBD1 (6 bases). The germline CDR1 and CDR2 sequences are KGHDR and SFDVKD. V was clipped by 4 bases and J by 6 bases, with 21 bases between them. The CDR3 is made up of 17 amino acids.

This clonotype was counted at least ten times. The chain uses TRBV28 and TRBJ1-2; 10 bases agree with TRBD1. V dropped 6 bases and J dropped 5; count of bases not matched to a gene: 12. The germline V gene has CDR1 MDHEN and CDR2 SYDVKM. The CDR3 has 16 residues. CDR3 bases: TGTGCCAGCAGACTGACCGGGACAGGGGTTCTATATGGCTACACCTTC. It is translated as CASRLTGTGVLYGYTF.

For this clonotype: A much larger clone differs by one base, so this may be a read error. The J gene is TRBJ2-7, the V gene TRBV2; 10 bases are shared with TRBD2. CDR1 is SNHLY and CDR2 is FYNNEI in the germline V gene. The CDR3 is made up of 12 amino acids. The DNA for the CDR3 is TGTACCAGCAACCGACTAGCGGGTGAGCAGTACTTC. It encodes CTSNRLAGEQYF.

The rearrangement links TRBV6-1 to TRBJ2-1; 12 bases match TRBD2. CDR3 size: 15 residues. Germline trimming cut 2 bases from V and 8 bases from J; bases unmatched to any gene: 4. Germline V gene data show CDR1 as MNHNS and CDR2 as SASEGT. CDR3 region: CASSEMTSGRHEQFF. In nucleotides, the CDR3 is TGTGCCAGCAGTGAAATGACTAGCGGGAGACATGAGCAGTTCTTC.

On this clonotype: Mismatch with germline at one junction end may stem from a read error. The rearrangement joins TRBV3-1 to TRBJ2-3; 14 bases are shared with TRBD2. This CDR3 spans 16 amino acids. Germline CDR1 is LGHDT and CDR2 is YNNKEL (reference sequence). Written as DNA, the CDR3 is TGTGCTAGCAGCCAAGGACTAGCGGGAGGTGCAGATACGCAGTATTTT. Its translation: CASSQGLAGGADTQYF.

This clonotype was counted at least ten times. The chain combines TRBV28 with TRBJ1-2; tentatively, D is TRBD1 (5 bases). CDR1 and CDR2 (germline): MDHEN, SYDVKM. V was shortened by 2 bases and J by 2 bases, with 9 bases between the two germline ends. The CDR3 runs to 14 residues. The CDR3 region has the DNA TGTGCCAGCAGTTTACCGACAGTAAACTATGGCTACACCTTC. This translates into CASSLPTVNYGYTF.

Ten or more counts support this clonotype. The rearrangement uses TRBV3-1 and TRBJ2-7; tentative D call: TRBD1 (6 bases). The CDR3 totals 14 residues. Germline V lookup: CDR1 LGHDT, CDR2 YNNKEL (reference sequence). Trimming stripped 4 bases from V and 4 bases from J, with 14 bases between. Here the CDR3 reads CASSPSGQSYEQYF. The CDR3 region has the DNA TGTGCCAGCAGCCCCTCGGGACAAAGTTACGAGCAGTACTTC.

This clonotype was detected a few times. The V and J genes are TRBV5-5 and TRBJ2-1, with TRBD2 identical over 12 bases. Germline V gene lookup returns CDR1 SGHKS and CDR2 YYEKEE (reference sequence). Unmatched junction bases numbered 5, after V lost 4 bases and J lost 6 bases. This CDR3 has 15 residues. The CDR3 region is CASSIGLAGINEQFF. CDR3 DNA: TGTGCCAGCAGCATCGGACTAGCGGGAATCAATGAGCAGTTCTTC.

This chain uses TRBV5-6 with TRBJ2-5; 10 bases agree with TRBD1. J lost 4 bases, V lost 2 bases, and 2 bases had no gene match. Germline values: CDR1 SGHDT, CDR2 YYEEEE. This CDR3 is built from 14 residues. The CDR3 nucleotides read TGTGCCAGCAGCTTCGACAGGGGGCCAGAGACCCAGTACTTC. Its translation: CASSFDRGPETQYF.

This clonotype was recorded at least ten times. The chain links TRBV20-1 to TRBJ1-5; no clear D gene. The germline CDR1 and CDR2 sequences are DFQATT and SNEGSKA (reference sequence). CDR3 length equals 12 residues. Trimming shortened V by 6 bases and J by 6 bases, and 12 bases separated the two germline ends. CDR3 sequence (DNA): TGCAGTGCAGGACCTGTTCGTCAGCCCCAGCATTTT. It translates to CSAGPVRQPQHF.

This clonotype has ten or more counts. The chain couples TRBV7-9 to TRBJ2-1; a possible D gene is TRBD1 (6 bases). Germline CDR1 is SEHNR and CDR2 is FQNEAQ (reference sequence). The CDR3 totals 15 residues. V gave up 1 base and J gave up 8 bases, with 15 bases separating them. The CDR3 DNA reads TGTGCCAGCAGCTTAGGACAGGCGGGCAGAGATGAGCAGTTCTTC. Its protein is CASSLGQAGRDEQFF.

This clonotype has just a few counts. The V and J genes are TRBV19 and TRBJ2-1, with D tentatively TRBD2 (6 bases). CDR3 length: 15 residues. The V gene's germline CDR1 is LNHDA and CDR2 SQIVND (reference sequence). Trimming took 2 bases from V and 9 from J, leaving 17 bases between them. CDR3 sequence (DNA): TGTGCCAGTAGTATACGAGGGACTCCTGACTTTGAGCAGTTCTTC. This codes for CASSIRGTPDFEQFF.

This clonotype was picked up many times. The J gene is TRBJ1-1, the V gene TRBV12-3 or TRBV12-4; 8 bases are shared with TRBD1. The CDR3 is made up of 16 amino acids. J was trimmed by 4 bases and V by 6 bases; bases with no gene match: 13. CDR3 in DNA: TGTGCCAGCAGCCCGCGGCAGGGGGCGCGAGGCACTGAAGCTTTCTTT. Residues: CASSPRQGARGTEAFF.

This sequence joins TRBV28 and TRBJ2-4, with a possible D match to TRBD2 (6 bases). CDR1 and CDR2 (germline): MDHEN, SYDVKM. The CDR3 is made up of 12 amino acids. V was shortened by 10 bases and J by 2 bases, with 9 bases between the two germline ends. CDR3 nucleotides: TGTGCCACAGGGAGGTCCAAAAACATTCAGTACTTC. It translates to CATGRSKNIQYF.

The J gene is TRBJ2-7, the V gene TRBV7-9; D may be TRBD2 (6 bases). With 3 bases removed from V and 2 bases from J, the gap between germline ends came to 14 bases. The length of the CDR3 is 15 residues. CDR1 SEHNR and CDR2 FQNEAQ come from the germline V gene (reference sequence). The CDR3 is CASSLESAGPYEQYF. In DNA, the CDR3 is TGTGCCAGCAGCTTGGAATCGGCGGGGCCCTACGAGCAGTACTTC.

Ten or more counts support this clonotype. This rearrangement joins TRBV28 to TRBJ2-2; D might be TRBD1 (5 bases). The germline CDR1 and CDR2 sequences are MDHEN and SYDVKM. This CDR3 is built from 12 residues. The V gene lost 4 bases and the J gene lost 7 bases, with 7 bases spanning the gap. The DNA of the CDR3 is TGTGCCAGCAGTTCAGGGAACGGGGAGCTGTTTTTT. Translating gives CASSSGNGELFF.

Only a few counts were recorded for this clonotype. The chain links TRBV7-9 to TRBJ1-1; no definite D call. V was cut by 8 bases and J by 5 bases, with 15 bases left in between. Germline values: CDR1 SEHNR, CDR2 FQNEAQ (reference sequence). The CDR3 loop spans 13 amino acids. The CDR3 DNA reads TGTGCCAGCCGCCCGGCAGCCGGAACTGAAGCTTTCTTT. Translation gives CASRPAAGTEAFF.

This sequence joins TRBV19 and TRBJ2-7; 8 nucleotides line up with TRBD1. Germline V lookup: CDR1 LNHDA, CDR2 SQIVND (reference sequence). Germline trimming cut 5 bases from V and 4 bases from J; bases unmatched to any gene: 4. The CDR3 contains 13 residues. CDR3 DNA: TGTGCCAGTAGTCCAGGGGGCCGGTACGAGCAGTACTTC. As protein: CASSPGGRYEQYF.

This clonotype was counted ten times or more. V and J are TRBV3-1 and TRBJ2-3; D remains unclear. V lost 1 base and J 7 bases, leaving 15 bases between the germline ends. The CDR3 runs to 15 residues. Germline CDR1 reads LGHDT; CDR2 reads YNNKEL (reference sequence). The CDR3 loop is CASSQGARTANTQYF. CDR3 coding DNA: TGTGCCAGCAGCCAAGGGGCGCGGACGGCGAATACGCAGTATTTT.

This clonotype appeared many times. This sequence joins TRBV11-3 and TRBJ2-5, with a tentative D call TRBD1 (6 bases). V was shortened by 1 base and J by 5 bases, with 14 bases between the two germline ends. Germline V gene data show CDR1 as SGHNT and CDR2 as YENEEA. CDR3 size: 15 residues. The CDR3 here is CASSLGTAAEETQYF. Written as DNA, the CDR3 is TGTGCCAGCAGCTTAGGGACAGCGGCCGAGGAGACCCAGTACTTC.